The entry below describes one T cell receptor (beta chain). The whole isolated RNA underwent reverse transcription, so sequencing captured expressed TCRB transcripts. Profiling relied on immunoSEQ multiplex PCR, and the TCRdb table lists in-frame clones only, not all of them. The sample has almost 350,000 clones, around 19% seen once. The authors took one heparinised blood draw, averaging approximately 110 mL, from each donor. By way of CD45RO/CCR7/CD25/CD127/CD95/CD27, the CD4+ regulatory, stem cell-like memory, central memory and naive cells were sorted. This CDR3 contains 14 residues. V was clipped by 6 bases and J by 6 bases, with 17 bases between them. Germline lookup yields CDR1 MNHEY and CDR2 SVGAGI. The data belong to a study of beta chain features in type 1 diabetes. About the study: Patients did not differ from healthy donors in age, gender or cell yield.

The sample consisted of naive CD4+ T cells from blood. The clonotype was recovered from a woman aged 18-29 years in good health. The V gene is TRBV6-5, the J gene TRBJ1-1; D gene uncertain. CDR3 in amino acids: CASSHRISRSEAFF. Written as DNA, the CDR3 is TGTGCCAGCAGCCACCGAATTTCCAGGTCTGAAGCTTTCTTT.